The 10 T cell receptor beta chains below come from one sample, sequenced in a study of human CD8 memory T cell subsets. Scientists made TCR beta libraries using UMI-labeled 5' RACE. One entry per CDR3 protein, without DNA, is what TCRdb gives after re-calling the 5' RACE reads. The sample has some 7,000 distinct CDR3 sequences; the top ten hold roughly 20%. Material for sequencing was CD8+ T cells from PBMCs. The source is a human donor in good health.

The genes are TRBV2 and TRBJ2-7; there is no DNA to check the TCRdb D call of TRBD2. Germline V gene sequence: CDR1 SNHLY, CDR2 FYNNEI. CDR3 length equals 15 residues. CDR3: CASRVSSGTSYEQYF.

This chain uses TRBV12-3 or TRBV12-4 with TRBJ2-1; TCRdb lists TRBD1, though no DNA is available to test this call. CDR3 length equals 13 residues. The CDR3 sequence is CASSLMVRVEQFF.

The chain is built from TRBV15 and TRBJ2-7; TCRdb lists TRBD1, though no DNA is available to test this call. The germline V gene has CDR1 LNHNV and CDR2 YYDKDF (reference sequence). CDR3 length: 17 amino acids. CDR3 sequence: CATSRGQTPLEVYEQYF.

This chain connects TRBV10-3 to TRBJ2-7. The CDR3 runs to 13 residues. The germline gives CDR1 ENHRY, CDR2 SYGVKD. This CDR3 is CAISSDGSYEQYF.

By frequency, this clonotype is medium-sized. The chain carries TRBV7-9 and TRBJ2-7. Germline V lookup: CDR1 SEHNR, CDR2 FQNEAQ (reference sequence). The CDR3 spans 14 residues. CDR3 loop: CASSALRELYEQYF.

This chain joins TRBV20-1 and TRBJ1-5; TCRdb calls TRBD1, which cannot be checked without DNA. The germline CDR1 and CDR2 sequences are DFQATT and SNEGSKA (reference sequence). The CDR3 spans 15 residues. The CDR3 sequence: CSAPRDRTSNQPQHF.

J is TRBJ2-3 and V is TRBV28; TCRdb indicates TRBD2, and absent DNA this call remains unverified. The CDR3 loop spans 16 amino acids. Per the germline V gene, CDR1 is MDHEN and CDR2 is SYDVKM. CDR3: CASSASPAGAPDTQYF.

The chain employs TRBV19 and TRBJ2-1. Germline loops: CDR1 LNHDA, CDR2 SQIVND (reference sequence). The CDR3 contains 13 residues. CDR3: CASSSRSYNERFF.

The chain joins TRBV13 to TRBJ2-7; TCRdb reports TRBD1, a call that lacks DNA to check it against. This CDR3 is built from 15 residues. CDR1 is PRHDT and CDR2 is FYEKMQ in the germline V gene (reference sequence). The CDR3: CASSLDRGGVYEQYF.

V gene TRBV30 combines with J gene TRBJ2-1. The CDR3 covers 13 residues. Germline CDR1 and CDR2: GTSNPN and SVGIG (reference sequence). CDR3 protein: CAWRSTDYNEQFF.